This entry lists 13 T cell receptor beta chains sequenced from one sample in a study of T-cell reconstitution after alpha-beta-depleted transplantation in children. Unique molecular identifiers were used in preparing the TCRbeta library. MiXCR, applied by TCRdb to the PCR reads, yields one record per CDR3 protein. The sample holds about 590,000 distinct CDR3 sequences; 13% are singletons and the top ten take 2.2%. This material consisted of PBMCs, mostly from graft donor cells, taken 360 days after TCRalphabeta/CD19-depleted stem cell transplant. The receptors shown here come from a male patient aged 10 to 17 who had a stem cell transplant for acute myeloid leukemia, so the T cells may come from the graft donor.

The CDR3 loop is CASRAGGHYSGANVLTF. CDR3 sequence (DNA): TGTGCCAGCCGAGCAGGGGGGCATTACTCTGGGGCCAACGTCCTGACTTTC. This rearrangement joins TRBV6-1 to TRBJ2-6; maybe TRBD1 (7 bases). CDR3 length: 17 amino acids. Germline V gene sequence: CDR1 MNHNS, CDR2 SASEGT. V dropped 8 bases and J dropped 0 bases, with 17 bases sitting between them.

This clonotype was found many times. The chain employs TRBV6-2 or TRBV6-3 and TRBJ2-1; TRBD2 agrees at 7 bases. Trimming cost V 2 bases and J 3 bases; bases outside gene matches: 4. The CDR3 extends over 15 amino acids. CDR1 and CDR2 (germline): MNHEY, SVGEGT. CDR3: CASSYPGTIYNEQFF. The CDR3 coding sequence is TGTGCCAGCAGTTACCCCGGGACTATCTACAATGAGCAGTTCTTC.

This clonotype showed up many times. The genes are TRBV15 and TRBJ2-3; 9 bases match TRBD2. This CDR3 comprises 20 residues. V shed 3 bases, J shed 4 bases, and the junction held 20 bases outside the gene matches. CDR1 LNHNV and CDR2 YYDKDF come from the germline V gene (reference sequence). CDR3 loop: CATSRKGVAGVSHQSDTQYF. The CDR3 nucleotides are TGTGCCACCAGCAGGAAGGGAGTAGCGGGAGTGAGTCACCAATCAGATACGCAGTATTTT.

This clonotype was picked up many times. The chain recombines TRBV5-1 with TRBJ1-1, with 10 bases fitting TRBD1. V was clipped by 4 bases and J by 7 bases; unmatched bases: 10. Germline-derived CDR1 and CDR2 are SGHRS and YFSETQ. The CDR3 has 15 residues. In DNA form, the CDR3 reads TGCGCCAGCAGCCGAAGGGACAGGGGATGGGGTGAAGCTTTCTTT. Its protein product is CASSRRDRGWGEAFF.

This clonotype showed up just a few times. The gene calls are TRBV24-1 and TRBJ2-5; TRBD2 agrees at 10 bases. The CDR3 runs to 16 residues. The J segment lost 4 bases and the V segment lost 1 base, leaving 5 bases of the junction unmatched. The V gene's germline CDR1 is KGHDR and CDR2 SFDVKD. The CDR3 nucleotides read TGTGCCACCAGTGATTTCCCTAGCGGGAGTGGAGAGACCCAGTACTTC. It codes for CATSDFPSGSGETQYF.

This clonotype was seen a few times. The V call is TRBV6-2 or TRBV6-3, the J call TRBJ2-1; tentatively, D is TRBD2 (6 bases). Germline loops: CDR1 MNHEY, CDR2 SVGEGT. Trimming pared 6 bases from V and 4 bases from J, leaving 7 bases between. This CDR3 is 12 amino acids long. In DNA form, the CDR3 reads TGTGCCAGCAGGCGGGGATACAATGAGCAGTTCTTC. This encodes CASRRGYNEQFF.

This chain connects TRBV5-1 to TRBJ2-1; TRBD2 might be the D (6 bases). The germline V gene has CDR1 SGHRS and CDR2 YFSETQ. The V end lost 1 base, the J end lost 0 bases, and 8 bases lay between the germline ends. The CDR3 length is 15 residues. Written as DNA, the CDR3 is TGCGCCAGCAGCTTGCTAGCGACCTCCTACAATGAGCAGTTCTTC. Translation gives CASSLLATSYNEQFF. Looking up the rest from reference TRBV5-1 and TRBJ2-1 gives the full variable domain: KAGVTQTPRYLIKTRGQQVTLSCSPISGHRSVSWYQQTPGQGLQFLFEYFSETQRNKGNFPGRFSGRQFSNSRSEMNVSTLELGDSALYLCASSLLATSYNEQFFGPGTRLTVL.

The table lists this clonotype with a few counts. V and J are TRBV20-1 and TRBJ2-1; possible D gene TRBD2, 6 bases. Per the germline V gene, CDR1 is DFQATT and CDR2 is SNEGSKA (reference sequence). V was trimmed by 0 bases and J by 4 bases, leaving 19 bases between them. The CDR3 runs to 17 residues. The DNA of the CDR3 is TGCAGTGCTAGAGATTTCTTTAACGGGAGTAGGTACAATGAGCAGTTCTTC. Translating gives CSARDFFNGSRYNEQFF.

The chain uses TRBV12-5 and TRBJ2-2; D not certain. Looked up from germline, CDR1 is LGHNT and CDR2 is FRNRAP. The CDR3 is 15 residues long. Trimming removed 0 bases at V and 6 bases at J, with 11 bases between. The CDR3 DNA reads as TGTGCTAGTGGTTTGGTATATGGAGAGGCCGGGGAGCTGTTTTTT. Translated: CASGLVYGEAGELFF.

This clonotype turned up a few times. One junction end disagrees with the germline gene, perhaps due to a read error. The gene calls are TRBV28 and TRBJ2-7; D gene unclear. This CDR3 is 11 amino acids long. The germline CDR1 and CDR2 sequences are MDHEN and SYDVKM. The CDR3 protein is CASSSATTHNF. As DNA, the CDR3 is TGTGCCAGCAGTTCGGCAACCACCCACAACTTC.

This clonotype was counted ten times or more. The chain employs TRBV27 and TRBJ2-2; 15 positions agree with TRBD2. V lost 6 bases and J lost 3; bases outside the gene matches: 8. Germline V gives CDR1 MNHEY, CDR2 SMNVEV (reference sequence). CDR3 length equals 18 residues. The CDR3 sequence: CASSVGLAGGPHTGELFF. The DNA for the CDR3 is TGTGCCAGCAGCGTTGGACTAGCGGGAGGGCCCCACACCGGGGAGCTGTTTTTT.

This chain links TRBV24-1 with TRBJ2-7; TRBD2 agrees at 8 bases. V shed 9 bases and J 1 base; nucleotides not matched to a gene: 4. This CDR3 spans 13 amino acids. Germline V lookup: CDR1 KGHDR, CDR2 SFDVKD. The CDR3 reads CATSSGSSYEQYF. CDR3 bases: TGTGCCACCTCGAGCGGGAGTTCCTACGAGCAGTACTTC.

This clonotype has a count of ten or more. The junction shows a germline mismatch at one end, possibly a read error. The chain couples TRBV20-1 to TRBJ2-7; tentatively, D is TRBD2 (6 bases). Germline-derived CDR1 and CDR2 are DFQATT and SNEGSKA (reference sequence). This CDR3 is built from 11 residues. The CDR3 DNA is TGCAGTGCTAGATCCACTCCGGGACTTCGCTTC. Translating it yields CSARSTPGLRF.